This T cell receptor (beta chain) is from a study of CD8 T cells in ankylosing spondylitis (dated by TCRdb to about 2017). Broadly, across the study: The study set out to find disease-linked TCR variants by profiling T cell receptor beta repertoires in ankylosing spondylitis patients and healthy donors. The full study cohort was made up of 25 ankylosing spondylitis patients and some 100 healthy donors. Peripheral blood was sampled, and synovial fluid was also collected from ankylosing spondylitis patients.

Study-wide conclusions, independent of this receptor: Significant enrichment of the disease-linked clones was reported in matched synovial fluid samples from ankylosing spondylitis patients. The disease-linked clones showed a CD8+ phenotype and occurred at relatively low frequencies in peripheral blood. Some motif variants were previously reported in synovial fluid and blood of reactive arthritis patients, suggesting common disease-initiation mechanisms. Blood from ankylosing spondylitis patients appeared to be characterized by a TCR beta motif made up of about 8 highly homologous amino acid variants.

TCRdb names Illumina HiSeq 2500 as the instrument used. Quantitative 5'-RACE with molecular barcodes was the method used to prepare the TCR beta libraries. Under the source paper's analysis protocol: Disease-linked TCR variants were identified with a new computational method built on a probabilistic model of VDJ rearrangement. TCRdb redid the processing of the public reads, applying fastp at Q25 and MiXCR, and retained in-frame beta chains. Identical CDR3 protein sequences are pooled into one entry, listed with their most common genes and DNA. The V and J calls shown here were made by TCRdb, not taken from the authors' results. The sample table shows some 840,000 distinct CDR3 sequences, and 10% to 15% are seen once. In total, the top ten clones hold 0.45% to 0.6% of the sample. From cysteine to phenylalanine, the CDR3 is 16 amino acids long. Only CDR3 DNA is held: 48 bases, read in frame from base 1. In the germline V gene (reference sequence), CDR1 corresponds to DFQATT and CDR2 to SNEGSKA. V is pruned by 1 base and J by 1 base, leaving 2 bases of the junction without a gene match.

This clonotype showed up just a few times. It has no known antigen specificity. The input lacks base qualities; no much larger clone sits a single base away. The sequenced material came from blood, either unsorted or a sorted T cell fraction (not recorded which). The rearranged segments are TRBV20-1 and TRBJ2-3; the central 13 bases match TRBD2. The TCR originated in a male donor with ankylosing spondylitis. Read as DNA, the sequence is TGCAGTGCTAGAGGAGGGACTAGCGGGGGCACAGATACGCAGTATTTT. Translation gives CSARGGTSGGTDTQYF.